This T cell receptor (beta chain) originates from a study of PD-L1 blockade in urothelial cancer. Germline CDR1 and CDR2: MGHRA and YSYEKL. Trimming at V came to 4 bases and at J to 6 bases, leaving 2 bases not matched to a gene. CDR3 size: 14 residues. Sequenced by immunoSEQ multiplex PCR; TCRdb stores in-frame clones only, minus some. The sample holds 20,000 to 25,000 clones, 85% to 90% seen once. The sequences come from PBMCs, collected around atezolizumab (anti-PD-L1) treatment. The V call is TRBV4-1, the J call TRBJ2-1, with 11 bases aligning to TRBD2. The sequence derives from a woman aged 55-69 years with urothelial cancer. The CDR3 region is CASSLAGGPNEQFF. DNA of the CDR3: TGCGCCAGCAGCCTAGCGGGAGGGCCCAATGAGCAGTTCTTC.